This is a list of T cell receptor beta chains from one sample in a study of cytomegalovirus exposure and HLA in healthy donors. Using immunoSEQ multiplex PCR, the repertoire was profiled, and TCRdb retains in-frame clones only, with some absent. Of some 87,000 clones listed, about 73% were seen once; the top ten hold roughly 16%. Sequenced sample: PBMCs. The source is a woman aged 50 to 60 in good health and CMV-seropositive. CDR3s leave out the opening cysteine and the closing phenylalanine or tryptophan. The order of the fields is V gene, CDR3 protein.

>TRBV29-1
SATGVSLLSEAF
>TRBV11-2
ASTQGAMINTIY
>TRBV5-1
ASTMTGGLDTQY
>TRBV2
ASSDTQY
>TRBV6-5
ASSYEGRGEKLF
>TRBV7-2
ASSPGMGHEETQY
>TRBV6-5
ASSLAGGRNEQY
>TRBV27
ASSPGTGRDQPQH
>TRBV5-4
ASSPGVVQETQY
>TRBV5-4
ASSDQGRGQPQH
>TRBV2
ASSFSWTGDYEQY
>TRBV5-1
ANRQGSDGAGELF
>TRBV28
ASSGTSGRAHTDTQY
>TRBV11-3
ASSPRQTGTDTQY
>TRBV28
ASSTPSRFIGREKLF
>TRBV7-8
ASRDGRGSGNEQF
>TRBV10-1
ASSERGSGAQETQY
>TRBV15
ATSRDLGGTGGRYSNQPQH
>TRBV7-7
ASSQGQWSLEQY
>TRBV7-2
ASSRTGDVSGNTIY
>TRBV11-2
ASSLVVFAAGELL
>TRBV19
ASISTGALHTIY
>TRBV11-2
ASSTPRGFGNTEAF
>TRBV12-5
ASGLRQGIGTEQF
>TRBV9
ASSAPSGYSYNEQF
>TRBV10-3
AILDPGQNEKLF
>TRBV18
ASSSGQGDPEAF
>TRBV27
ASSSGQGTNYGYT
>TRBV15
ATSRNRGSSEAF
>TRBV7-2
ATNLGLAVNNEQF
>TRBV6-5
ASGTGTYEQY
>TRBV11-1
ASSLWQGAGTEAF
>TRBV2
ASTGANEKLF
>TRBV4-1
ASSQDASSTATEQY
>TRBV7-6
ASSMGQDNQPQH
>TRBV10-3
AIRTVGGNEQF
>TRBV30
AWSRSGSPETQY
>TRBV10-2
ASRTAGAVEKLF
>TRBV10-3
AIRAGGPSDTQY